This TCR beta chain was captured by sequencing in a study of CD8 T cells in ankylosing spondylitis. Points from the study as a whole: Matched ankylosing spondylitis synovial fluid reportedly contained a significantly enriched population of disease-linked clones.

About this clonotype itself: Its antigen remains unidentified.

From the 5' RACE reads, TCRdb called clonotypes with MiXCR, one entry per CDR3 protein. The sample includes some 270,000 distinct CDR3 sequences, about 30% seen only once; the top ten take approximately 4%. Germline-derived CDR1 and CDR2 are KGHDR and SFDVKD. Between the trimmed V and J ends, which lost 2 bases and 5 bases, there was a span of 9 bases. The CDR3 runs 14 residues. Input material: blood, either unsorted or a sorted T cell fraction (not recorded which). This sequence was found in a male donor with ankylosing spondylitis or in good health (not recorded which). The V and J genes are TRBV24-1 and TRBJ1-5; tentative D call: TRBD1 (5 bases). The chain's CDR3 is CATSDSSGYQPQHF. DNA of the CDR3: TGTGCCACCAGTGATTCGTCAGGGTATCAGCCCCAGCATTTT.